This passage covers 25 T cell receptor beta chains from one sample sequenced in a study of T cell changes during pregnancy in multiple sclerosis. Method: immunoSEQ multiplex PCR; TCRdb's copy keeps in-frame clones and lacks some. The sample records approximately 100,000 clones, approximately 92% being singletons. The specimen comprised peripheral blood, sampled in the second trimester of pregnancy. Every receptor here comes from a female donor with multiple sclerosis, enrolled in a pregnancy study.

The rearrangement uses TRBV6-5 and TRBJ1-2; 9 nucleotides line up with TRBD1. CDR1 and CDR2 from the germline V gene are MNHEY and SVGAGI. This CDR3 has 15 amino acids. Losses at the gene ends were 5 bases for V and 0 bases for J; bases not matched to a gene: 4. The CDR3 nucleotides read TGTGCCAGCAGTCCGACAGGGGGTACTAACTATGGCTACACCTTC. Translated, it gives CASSPTGGTNYGYTF.

V usage is TRBV9 and J usage is TRBJ2-7; TRBD1 might be the D (6 bases). This CDR3 is 14 amino acids long. Germline CDR1 is SGDLS and CDR2 is YYNGEE. Deletions cut 0 bases from V and 0 bases from J, with 7 bases between. Here the CDR3 DNA reads TGTGCCAGCAGCGTAGGGACAGCCTCCTACGAGCAGTACTTC. Its protein product is CASSVGTASYEQYF.

The chain has TRBV7-9 and TRBJ1-5; 12 bases fit TRBD1. The CDR3 is made up of 16 amino acids. Trimming cost V 5 bases and J 3 bases; bases outside gene matches: 5. CDR1 is SEHNR and CDR2 is FQNEAQ in the germline V gene (reference sequence). CDR3 loop: CASSPPGQGANQPQHF. Written as DNA, the CDR3 is TGTGCCAGCAGCCCACCGGGACAGGGGGCCAATCAGCCCCAGCATTTT. Variable domain in full (rest from reference TRBV7-9 and TRBJ1-5): DTGVSQNPRHKITKRGQNVTFRCDPISEHNRLYWYRQTLGQGPEFLTYFQNEAQLEKSRLLSDRFSAERPKGSFSTLEIQRTEQGDSAMYLCASSPPGQGANQPQHFGDGTRLSIL.

The V and J genes are TRBV6-6 and TRBJ1-6; 7 nucleotides line up with TRBD1. Germline values: CDR1 MNHNY, CDR2 SVGAGI (reference sequence). The CDR3 is made up of 14 amino acids. V shed 6 bases and J 8 bases; nucleotides not matched to a gene: 7. CDR3 coding DNA: TGTGCCAGCAGGAACAGGGGTTTAGATTCACCCCTCCACTTT. Translating it yields CASRNRGLDSPLHF.

This chain joins TRBV5-8 and TRBJ2-2, with a tentative D call TRBD1 (6 bases). This CDR3 contains 14 residues. Germline V gene sequence: CDR1 SGHTS, CDR2 YDEGEE. Trimming pared 5 bases from V and 6 bases from J, leaving 14 bases between. The CDR3 region has the DNA TGTGCCAGCAGGGATTTTCAGGGGCCCGGGGAGCTGTTTTTT. Its translation: CASRDFQGPGELFF.

The V call is TRBV6-1, the J call TRBJ2-7, with D tentatively TRBD1 (6 bases). From germline, CDR1 is MNHNS and CDR2 SASEGT. The CDR3 contains 14 residues. V lost 2 bases, J lost 7 bases, and 15 bases lay in between. The chain's CDR3 is CASSETTGLGEQYF. For the CDR3, the DNA is TGTGCCAGCAGTGAAACGACAGGCCTGGGGGAGCAGTACTTC.

The chain joins TRBV30 to TRBJ2-7; the D is unclear. Germline CDR1 is GTSNPN and CDR2 is SVGIG (reference sequence). The CDR3 consists of 13 residues. The V end lost 2 bases, the J end lost 3 bases, and 11 bases lay between the germline ends. CDR3 DNA: TGTGCCTGGAGTCCGGCTTCAGGCTACGAGCAGTACTTC. This translates into CAWSPASGYEQYF.

This clone was picked up one time. The chain links TRBV5-1 to TRBJ1-1, with unresolved D. The V end was cut by 5 bases, the J end by 4 bases, with 12 bases between. Looked up from germline, CDR1 is SGHRS and CDR2 is YFSETQ. The CDR3 spans 13 residues. DNA for the CDR3: TGCGCCAGCAGTAAGGAGGCGGCCACTGAAGCTTTCTTT. Encoded protein: CASSKEAATEAFF.

This chain links TRBV6-5 with TRBJ1-4, with D possibly TRBD1 on 5 matching bases. Germline V gives CDR1 MNHEY, CDR2 SVGAGI. CDR3 length equals 14 residues. Trimming cost V 5 bases and J 8 bases, with 15 bases left between them. The CDR3 sequence is CASSQGYGEEKLFF. DNA of the CDR3: TGTGCCAGCAGTCAGGGTTACGGCGAGGAAAAACTGTTTTTT.

The rearrangement links TRBV12-5 to TRBJ2-7; TRBD1 matches 8 bases. J lost 3 bases, V lost 11 bases, and 9 bases had no gene match. Germline V gene lookup returns CDR1 LGHNT and CDR2 FRNRAP. The CDR3 is 13 residues long. Here the CDR3 reads CAGDRSTRYEQYF. CDR3 coding DNA: TGTGCTGGGGACAGGTCAACGCGCTACGAGCAGTACTTC.

The rearrangement links TRBV30 to TRBJ1-6; 7 bases agree with TRBD1. The CDR3 length is 15 residues. Trimming at V came to 2 bases and at J to 7 bases, leaving 8 bases not matched to a gene. From germline, CDR1 is GTSNPN and CDR2 SVGIG (reference sequence). CDR3 residues: CAWSPGQASNSPLHF. CDR3 bases: TGTGCCTGGAGTCCCGGACAGGCAAGCAATTCACCCCTCCACTTT.

The chain uses TRBV28 and TRBJ1-5; tentative D call: TRBD1 (5 bases). Germline V CDR1 and CDR2: MDHEN, SYDVKM. This CDR3 comprises 12 residues. Trimming cost V 6 bases and J 6 bases, with 9 bases left between them. CDR3 DNA sequence: TGTGCCAGCAGCCCTCAGGGTCAGCCCCAGCATTTT. Protein sequence: CASSPQGQPQHF.

This chain links TRBV10-3 with TRBJ2-7, with D possibly TRBD2 on 5 matching bases. The length of the CDR3 is 13 residues. CDR1 and CDR2 (germline): ENHRY, SYGVKD. V lost 0 bases and J 6 bases, leaving 9 bases between the germline ends. The CDR3 sequence: CAISESPEGEQYF. In nucleotides, the CDR3 is TGTGCCATCAGTGAGTCGCCAGAGGGCGAGCAGTACTTC.

V gene TRBV10-1 combines with J gene TRBJ2-1; the D is unclear. V lost 8 bases to trimming and J lost 5 bases, with 13 bases between them. Germline V gene sequence: CDR1 WNHNN, CDR2 SYGVQD (reference sequence). The CDR3 is 13 amino acids. CDR3 in amino acids: CASSASLNNEQFF. In nucleotides, the CDR3 is TGCGCCAGCTCGGCTAGTTTGAACAATGAGCAGTTCTTC.

J is TRBJ1-6 and V is TRBV2; D is perhaps TRBD1 (5 bases). The V gene lost 0 bases and the J gene lost 10 bases, with 13 bases spanning the gap. CDR1 is SNHLY and CDR2 is FYNNEI in the germline V gene. The CDR3 extends over 15 amino acids. The CDR3, as DNA: TGTGCCAGCAGTGAAGCGCTCGGGAGGGACTCACCCCTCCACTTT. Amino acids: CASSEALGRDSPLHF.

The table lists this clone with a count of one. Other DNA sequences in this sample translate to the same CDR3. This chain connects TRBV29-1 to TRBJ2-3, with TRBD1 matching 11 bases. This CDR3 is built from 13 residues. In germline, CDR1 is SQVTM, CDR2 ANQGSEA. V trimming: 6 bases; J trimming: 3 bases; junction bases outside the gene matches: 2. The CDR3 sequence: CSVGQGATDTQYF. The CDR3, as DNA: TGCAGCGTCGGACAGGGGGCTACAGATACGCAGTATTTT.

The rearrangement links TRBV15 to TRBJ1-1; D perhaps matches TRBD1 (6 bases). This CDR3 has 14 residues. The V gene lost 0 bases and the J gene lost 11 bases, with 16 bases spanning the gap. Per the germline V gene, CDR1 is LNHNV and CDR2 is YYDKDF (reference sequence). CDR3 DNA: TGTGCCACCAGCAGAGATATCGGGCCAGGGGATGCTTTCTTT. Translation: CATSRDIGPGDAFF.

The chain joins TRBV5-6 to TRBJ2-5; D uncertain. V lost 4 bases to trimming and J lost 5 bases, with 6 bases between them. This CDR3 spans 11 amino acids. Germline V gene sequence: CDR1 SGHDT, CDR2 YYEEEE. CDR3 sequence reads: CASSRSETQYF. The CDR3, as DNA: TGTGCCAGCAGCCGTAGTGAGACCCAGTACTTC.

The gene calls are TRBV29-1 and TRBJ1-2, with D unclear. Germline V gives CDR1 SQVTM, CDR2 ANQGSEA. V was clipped by 2 bases and J by 4 bases, with 5 bases between them. This CDR3 is built from 11 residues. The CDR3 bases are TGCAGCGTTGAAATTAGCTATGGCTACACCTTC. Translation gives CSVEISYGYTF. Full variable domain (rest looked up from reference TRBV29-1 and TRBJ1-2): SAVISQKPSRDICQRGTSLTIQCQVDSQVTMMFWYRQQPGQSLTLIATANQGSEATYESGFVIDKFPISRPNLTFSTLTVSNMSPEDSSIYLCSVEISYGYTFGSGTRLTVV.

The rearrangement links TRBV2 to TRBJ2-5; D is ambiguous. Germline lookup yields CDR1 SNHLY and CDR2 FYNNEI. With 9 bases removed from V and 4 bases from J, the gap between germline ends came to 9 bases. The CDR3 has 11 residues. CDR3 sequence: CASESRETQYF. The DNA of the CDR3 is TGTGCCAGTGAGAGCCGAGAGACCCAGTACTTC.

V gene TRBV19 combines with J gene TRBJ2-7; TRBD1 is a possible D gene (5 bases). V lost 4 bases, J lost 5 bases, and 15 bases lay in between. This CDR3 spans 14 amino acids. Germline V gene lookup returns CDR1 LNHDA and CDR2 SQIVND (reference sequence). The chain's CDR3 is CASSSRQLSNEQYF. CDR3 nucleotides: TGTGCCAGTAGTAGTAGACAGCTATCCAACGAGCAGTACTTC. Variable domain in full (rest from reference TRBV19 and TRBJ2-7): DGGITQSPKYLFRKEGQNVTLSCEQNLNHDAMYWYRQDPGQGLRLIYYSQIVNDFQKGDIAEGYSVSREKKESFPLTVTSAQKNPTAFYLCASSSRQLSNEQYFGPGTRLTVT.

The V and J genes are TRBV19 and TRBJ1-2, with D maybe TRBD1 (5 bases). This CDR3 is 11 amino acids long. The germline CDR1 and CDR2 sequences are LNHDA and SQIVND (reference sequence). The germline V and J ends were trimmed by 8 bases and 4 bases, with 8 bases remaining between them. CDR3 loop: CASWGRYGYTF. CDR3 DNA sequence: TGTGCCAGTTGGGGCCGCTATGGCTACACCTTC.

V is TRBV7-3 and J is TRBJ2-7; TRBD1 agrees at 8 bases. This CDR3 comprises 15 residues. Germline V gene data show CDR1 as SGHTA and CDR2 as FQGTGA. With 4 bases clipped from V and 4 bases from J, the junction kept 9 bases outside the gene matches. The CDR3 nucleotides are TGTGCCAGCAGCTGGACCGGGACAGGTGGTTACGAGCAGTACTTC. Protein sequence: CASSWTGTGGYEQYF.

V and J are TRBV27 and TRBJ2-5, with 7 bases identical to TRBD1. Germline V gives CDR1 MNHEY, CDR2 SMNVEV (reference sequence). V shed 1 base and J 4 bases; nucleotides not matched to a gene: 12. The CDR3 length is 17 residues. In DNA form, the CDR3 reads TGTGCCAGCAGTTTATTGACGACAGGGAGAGGACGAGAGACCCAGTACTTC. Protein sequence: CASSLLTTGRGRETQYF.

V gene TRBV6-1 combines with J gene TRBJ1-4, with 7 bases matching TRBD1. V was pared by 0 bases and J by 8 bases, with 18 bases of the junction left unmatched. The CDR3 contains 19 residues. In germline, CDR1 is MNHNS, CDR2 SASEGT. The CDR3 is CASSEALRGGTGVREKLFF. The DNA of the CDR3 is TGTGCCAGCAGTGAAGCCCTTCGGGGGGGCACAGGGGTCAGGGAAAAACTGTTTTTT.